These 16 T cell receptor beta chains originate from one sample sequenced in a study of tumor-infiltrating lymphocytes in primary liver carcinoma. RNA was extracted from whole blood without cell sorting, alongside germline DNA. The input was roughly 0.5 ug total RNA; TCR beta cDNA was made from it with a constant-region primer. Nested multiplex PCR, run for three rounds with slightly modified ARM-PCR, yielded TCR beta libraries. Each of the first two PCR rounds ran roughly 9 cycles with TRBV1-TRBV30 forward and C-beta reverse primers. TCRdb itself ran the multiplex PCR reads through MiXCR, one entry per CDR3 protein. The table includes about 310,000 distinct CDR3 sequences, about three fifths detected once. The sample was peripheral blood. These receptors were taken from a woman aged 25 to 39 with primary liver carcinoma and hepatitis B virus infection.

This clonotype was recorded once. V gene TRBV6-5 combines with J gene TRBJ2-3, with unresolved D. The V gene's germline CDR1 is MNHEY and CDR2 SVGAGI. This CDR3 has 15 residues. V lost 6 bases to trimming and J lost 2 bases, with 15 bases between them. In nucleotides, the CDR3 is TGTGCCAGCAGCGACGGGCCTCGAGACACAGATACGCAGTATTTT. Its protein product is CASSDGPRDTDTQYF.

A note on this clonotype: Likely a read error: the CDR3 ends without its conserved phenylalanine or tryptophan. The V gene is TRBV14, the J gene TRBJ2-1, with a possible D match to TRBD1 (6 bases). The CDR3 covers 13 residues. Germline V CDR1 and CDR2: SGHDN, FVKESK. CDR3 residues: CAISRDNYNEQFL. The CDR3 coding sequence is TGTGCCATCAGCCGGGACAACTACAATGAGCAGTTCCTC.

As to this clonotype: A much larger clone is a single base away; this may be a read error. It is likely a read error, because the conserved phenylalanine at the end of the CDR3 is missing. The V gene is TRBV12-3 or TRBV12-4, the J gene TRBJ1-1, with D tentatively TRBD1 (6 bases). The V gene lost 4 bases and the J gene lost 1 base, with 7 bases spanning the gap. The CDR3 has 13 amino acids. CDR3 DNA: TGTGCCAGCAGTTGGACAGAGAACACTGAAGCTTTCGTT. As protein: CASSWTENTEAFV.

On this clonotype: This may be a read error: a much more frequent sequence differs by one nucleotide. The CDR3 protein is CASSHGLEREYGYTF. In nucleotides, the CDR3 is TGCGCCAGCAGCCATGGATTGGAAAGGGAGTATGGCTACACCTTC. The chain uses TRBV4-1 and TRBJ1-2; D is ambiguous. The germline gives CDR1 MGHRA, CDR2 YSYEKL. The CDR3 is 15 residues long. The V end lost 3 bases, the J end lost 5 bases, and 16 bases lay between the germline ends.

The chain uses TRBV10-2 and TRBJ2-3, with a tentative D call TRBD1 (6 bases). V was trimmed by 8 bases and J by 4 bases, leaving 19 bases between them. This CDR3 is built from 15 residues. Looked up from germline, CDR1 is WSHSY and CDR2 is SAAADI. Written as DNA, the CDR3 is TGCGCCAGCTTTAGAGAACAGGGACGGGCAGATACGCAGTATTTT. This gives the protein CASFREQGRADTQYF.

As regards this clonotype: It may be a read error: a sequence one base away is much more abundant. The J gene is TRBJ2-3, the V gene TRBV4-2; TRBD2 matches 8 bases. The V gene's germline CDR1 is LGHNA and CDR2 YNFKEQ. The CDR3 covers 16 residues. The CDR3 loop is CASNQVDSGDTDTQYF. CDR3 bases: TGTGCCAGCAACCAAGTCGATAGCGGGGACACAGATACGCAGTATTTT.

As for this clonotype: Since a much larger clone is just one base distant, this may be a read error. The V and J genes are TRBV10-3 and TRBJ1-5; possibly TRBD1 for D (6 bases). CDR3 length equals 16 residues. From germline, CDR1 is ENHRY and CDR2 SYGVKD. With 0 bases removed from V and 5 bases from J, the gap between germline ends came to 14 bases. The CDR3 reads CAISESQTGADQPQHF. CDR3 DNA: TGTGCCATCAGTGAGTCTCAGACAGGCGCGGATCAGCCCCAGCATTTT.

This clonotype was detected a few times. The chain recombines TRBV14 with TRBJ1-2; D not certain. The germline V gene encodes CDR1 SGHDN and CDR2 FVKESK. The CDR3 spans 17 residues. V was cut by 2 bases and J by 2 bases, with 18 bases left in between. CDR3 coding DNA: TGTGCCAGCAGCCAACGGTTATTTACGCAAGAAAACTATGGCTACACCTTC. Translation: CASSQRLFTQENYGYTF.

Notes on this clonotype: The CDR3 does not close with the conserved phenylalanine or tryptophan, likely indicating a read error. DNA for the CDR3: TGTGCCAGCAGTTACGACAGAGTCCAAGAGACCCAGTACATC. Encoded protein: CASSYDRVQETQYI. The gene calls are TRBV6-5 and TRBJ2-5; D is perhaps TRBD1 (5 bases). Per the germline V gene, CDR1 is MNHEY and CDR2 is SVGAGI. The V end lost 2 bases, the J end lost 1 base, and 8 bases lay between the germline ends. This CDR3 comprises 14 residues.

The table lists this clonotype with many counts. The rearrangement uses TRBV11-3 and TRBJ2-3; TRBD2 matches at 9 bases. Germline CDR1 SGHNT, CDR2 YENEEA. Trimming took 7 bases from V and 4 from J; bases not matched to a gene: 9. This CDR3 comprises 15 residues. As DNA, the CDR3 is TGTGCCAGCAAGCGCGGGGGGGGTCGGGCAGATACGCAGTATTTT. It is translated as CASKRGGGRADTQYF.

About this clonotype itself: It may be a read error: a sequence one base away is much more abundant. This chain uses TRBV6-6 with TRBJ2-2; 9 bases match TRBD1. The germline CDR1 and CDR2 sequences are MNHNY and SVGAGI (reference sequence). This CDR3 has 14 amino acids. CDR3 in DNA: TGTGCCAGCCGACGGGGACAGGGAACCGGGAAGCTGTTTTTT. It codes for CASRRGQGTGKLFF.

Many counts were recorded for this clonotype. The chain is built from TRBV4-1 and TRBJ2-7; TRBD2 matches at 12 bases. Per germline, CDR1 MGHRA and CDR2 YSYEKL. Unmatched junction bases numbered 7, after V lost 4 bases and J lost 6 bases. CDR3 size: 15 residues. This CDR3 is CASSPRLAGASEQYF. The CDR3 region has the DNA TGCGCCAGCAGCCCCCGACTAGCGGGAGCAAGCGAGCAGTACTTC.

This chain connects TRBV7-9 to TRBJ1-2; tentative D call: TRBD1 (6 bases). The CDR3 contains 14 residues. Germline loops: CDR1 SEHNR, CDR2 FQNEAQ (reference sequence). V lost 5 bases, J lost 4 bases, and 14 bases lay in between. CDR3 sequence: CASSGGTRGYGYTF. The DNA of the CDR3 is TGTGCCAGCAGCGGGGGCACGCGAGGCTATGGCTACACCTTC. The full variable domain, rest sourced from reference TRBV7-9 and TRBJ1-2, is DTGVSQNPRHKITKRGQNVTFRCDPISEHNRLYWYRQTLGQGPEFLTYFQNEAQLEKSRLLSDRFSAERPKGSFSTLEIQRTEQGDSAMYLCASSGGTRGYGYTFGSGTRLTVV.

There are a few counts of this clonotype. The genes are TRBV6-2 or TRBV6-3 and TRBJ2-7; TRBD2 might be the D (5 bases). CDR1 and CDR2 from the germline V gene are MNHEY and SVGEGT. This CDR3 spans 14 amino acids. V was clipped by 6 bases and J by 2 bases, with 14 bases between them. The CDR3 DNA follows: TGTGCCAGCAGCTCGGGATCTAACCCCTACGAGCAGTACTTC. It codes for CASSSGSNPYEQYF.

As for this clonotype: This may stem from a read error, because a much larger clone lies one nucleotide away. The CDR3 is CNVGGYTF. DNA of the CDR3: TGCAACGTTGGTGGCTACACCTTC. The chain joins TRBV29-1 to TRBJ1-2; D gene ambiguous. Germline loops: CDR1 SQVTM, CDR2 ANQGSEA. The CDR3 spans 8 residues.

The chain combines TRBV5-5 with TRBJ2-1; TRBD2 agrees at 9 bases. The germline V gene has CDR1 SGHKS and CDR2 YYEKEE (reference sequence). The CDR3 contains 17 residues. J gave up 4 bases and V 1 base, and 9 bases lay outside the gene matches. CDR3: CASSLRVGTSSYNEQFF. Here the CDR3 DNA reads TGTGCCAGCAGCTTGCGGGTTGGGACTAGCAGTTACAATGAGCAGTTCTTC.